This TCR beta chain was identified in a study of T cell responses to AZD1222 COVID-19 vaccine. The V and J ends lost 4 bases and 7 bases respectively, with 30 bases between them. The CDR3 is 18 amino acids. Germline V gene data show CDR1 as SGHNT and CDR2 as YYREEE (reference sequence). Study-wide points: Spike-specific TCR breadth and depth both grew after two AZD1222 doses.

Data came from immunoSEQ multiplex PCR; TCRdb stores just in-frame clones and leaves some out. This sample yields under 150,000 clones, of which 80% to 90% are seen a single time; approximately 8.8% belongs to the top ten. As to this clone: Its antigen remains unknown.

The chain employs TRBV5-4 and TRBJ2-7; D tentatively reads TRBD1 or TRBD2 (5 bases each). The sample was peripheral blood, taken 28 days after the second AZD1222 dose. This TCR was recovered from an adult who received the AZD1222 COVID-19 vaccine. Here the CDR3 reads CASSPEPLRGDPSVEQYF. In DNA form, the CDR3 reads TGTGCCAGCAGCCCTGAACCCCTGAGGGGAGACCCTTCGGTAGAGCAGTACTTC.